The 2 T cell receptor beta chains reported below all come from one sample, sequenced in a study of blood T cell repertoires in COVID-19. The data were produced by immunoSEQ multiplex PCR, yet TCRdb's version contains in-frame clones alone and is incomplete. The top ten clones hold more than 0.55% of a sample with around 470,000 clones, about 92% of them seen once. Sequencing input: PBMCs or T cells enriched from blood (not recorded which). Receptors were obtained from a man younger than 35 who had recovered from COVID-19.

CDR3 nucleotide sequence: TGTGCCAGCAGCTTTGGGCTCCACCTCGGGTATTTT. Translated, it gives CASSFGLHLGYF. The genes are TRBV5-5 and TRBJ2-3, with unresolved D. The CDR3 totals 12 residues. Deletions cut 2 bases from V and 14 bases from J, with 15 bases between. Germline CDR1 SGHKS, CDR2 YYEKEE (reference sequence).

The rearrangement links TRBV27 to TRBJ1-5, with D tentatively TRBD1 (5 bases). Germline V CDR1 and CDR2: MNHEY, SMNVEV (reference sequence). CDR3 length equals 16 residues. V lost 3 bases and J lost 4, with 16 bases in between. CDR3 DNA sequence: TGTGCCAGCAGTTTGGAGGGGCGGTTTTCTAATCAGCCCCAGCATTTT. Protein product: CASSLEGRFSNQPQHF.